This TCR beta chain was recovered during a study of Graves' ophthalmopathy and Graves' hyperthyroidism (dated by TCRdb to 2016 to 2019). For the study in its entirety: Peripheral blood was collected at initial diagnosis, before any treatment. The study used TCR beta repertoire signatures to distinguish Graves' ophthalmopathy from Graves' hyperthyroidism and to predict progression to ophthalmopathy. In total, approximately 140 blood samples were TCR-sequenced: fewer than 50 ophthalmopathy, around 75 hyperthyroidism and about 17 hyperthyroidism-to-ophthalmopathy patients. To explore V-J signatures that separate ophthalmopathy from hyperthyroidism, a discovery set of about 96 patients was enrolled, consisting of about 45 with ophthalmopathy and approximately 57 with stable hyperthyroidism. The independent validation cohort included some 19 hyperthyroidism patients plus 17 patients who later progressed from hyperthyroidism to ophthalmopathy. In six hyperthyroidism patients, the T-cell repertoire of thyroid tissue was compared with the T-cell repertoire of blood. After sampling, hyperthyroidism patients received methimazole starting at 30 mg daily, and ophthalmopathy patients received high-dose intravenous methylprednisolone. The paper as a whole reports these results and caveats: The 13-signature model separated ophthalmopathy from stable hyperthyroidism with about 86% sensitivity and around 81% specificity in cross-validation, and 80%/75% in the test set. Among expanded thyroid clonotypes with frequency above 0.001, most also showed up in blood, which suggests that blood repertoires may reflect the thyroid immune response. No statistical method was used to set the sample size in advance, and the investigators knew which group each participant was assigned to. In validation, the model predicted ophthalmopathy progression with more than 55% sensitivity and approximately 72% specificity; around twelve predicted patients were CT-confirmed with GO in a median of about 6.2 months.

TCR beta CDR3 regions were amplified from RNA transcripts for repertoire sequencing. HTBI primers and the Qiagen OneStep RT-PCR kit were used in a first-round RT-PCR, which was followed by a second-round multiplex PCR, size selection and purification. Libraries were sequenced on an Illumina HiSeq2000 using paired-end 100 bp reads. Per the original workflow: SOAPnuke was used for read processing, and reads with adapters, uncalled bases, a mean Phred below 15, or no exact constant-primer or identifier match were discarded. COPE v1.2.5 was used to merge high-quality paired reads. Each unique nucleotide sequence was defined as a clonotype, and clonotypes were aligned to IMGT TRB V, D and J references with MiTCR v1.1. The analysis was limited to V-J combinations with a frequency above 0.0001, which together covered approximately 99% of the repertoires. A TCR clonal expansion and chaos score per V-J combination was defined as the ratio of F50 clonal expansion to chaos observed in the TCRdist matrix. Features were reduced by Welch's t-statistics and random forest to approximately 13 V-J combinations, which fed a naive Bayes classifier. The Morisita-Horn index was used to measure how similar the thyroid and blood repertoires were. TCRdb reprocessed the public reads (quality trimming at Q25 with fastp, clone calling with MiXCR) and kept in-frame beta chains. CDR3 protein sequences are deduplicated, and each keeps its most common genes and DNA. The V and J calls and clone size come from TCRdb's table, not from the authors' own analysis. The sample data list approximately 330,000 distinct CDR3 sequences, and 17% of these were observed just once. The leading ten clones occupy roughly 12% of the sample.

In regard to this clonotype: Its antigen is currently not known. One base away there is no much larger clone; base qualities are not given.

Ophthalmopathy patients were characterized by moderately to severely active disease, a Clinical Activity Score of at least 3, a NOSPECS grade of at least 4, and a disease duration under 3 months. Patients were excluded if they had other autoimmune diseases, uncontrolled infections, pregnancy or lactation. Clinical symptoms, serum thyroxine, TRAb, thyroid ultrasound and orbital computed tomography formed the basis of the diagnosis. PBMCs were isolated from approximately 10 ml of fresh peripheral blood by Ficoll-Paque density gradient centrifugation. Total RNA was extracted using Trizol reagent, and RNA quality was checked on an Agilent 2100 Bioanalyzer. Between the V and J ends, shortened by 6 bases and 0 bases respectively, the junction contains 14 bases. Based on the germline V gene (reference sequence), the CDR1 and CDR2 sequences are DFQATT and SNEGSKA. The CDR3 starts with the cysteine, ends with the phenylalanine, and has 14 residues. This entry keeps only the CDR3 DNA: 42 bases, framed from base 1.

Sequenced: peripheral blood. This receptor was obtained from an adult man with Graves' ophthalmopathy. Here the chain combines TRBV20-1 and TRBJ2-5; 5 matching bases give a weak D call of TRBD2. The encoded CDR3 is CSARASRNQETQYF. The DNA sequence reads TGCAGTGCCCGGGCTAGCCGAAACCAAGAGACCCAGTACTTC.